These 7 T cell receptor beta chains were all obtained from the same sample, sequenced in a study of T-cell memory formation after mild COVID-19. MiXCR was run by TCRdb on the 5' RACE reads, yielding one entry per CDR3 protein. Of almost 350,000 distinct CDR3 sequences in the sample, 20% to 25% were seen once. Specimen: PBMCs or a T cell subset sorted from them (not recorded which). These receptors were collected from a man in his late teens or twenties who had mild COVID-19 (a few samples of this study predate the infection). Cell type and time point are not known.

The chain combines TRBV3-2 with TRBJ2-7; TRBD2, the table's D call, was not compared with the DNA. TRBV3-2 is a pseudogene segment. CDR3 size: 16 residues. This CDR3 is CASSPRWRWVLCEQYV. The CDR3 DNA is TGTGCCAGCAGCCCCAGGTGGAGGTGGGTTTTGTGCGAGCAGTACGTC.

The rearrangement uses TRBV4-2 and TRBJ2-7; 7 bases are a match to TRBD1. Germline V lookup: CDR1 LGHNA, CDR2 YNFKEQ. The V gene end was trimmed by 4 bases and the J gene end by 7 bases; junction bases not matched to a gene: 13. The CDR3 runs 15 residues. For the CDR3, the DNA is TGTGCCAGCAGCCCAGAACCGGGACAGCCGTTGGAGCAGTACTTC. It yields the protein CASSPEPGQPLEQYF.

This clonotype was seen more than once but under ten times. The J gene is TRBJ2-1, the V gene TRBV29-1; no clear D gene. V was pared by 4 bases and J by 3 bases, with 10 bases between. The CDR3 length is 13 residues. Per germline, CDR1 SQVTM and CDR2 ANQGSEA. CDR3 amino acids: CSVVPGVYNEQFF. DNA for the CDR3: TGCAGCGTTGTTCCTGGGGTCTACAATGAGCAGTTCTTC.

The CDR3 sequence: CASSLLRGGTGYTF. The DNA of the CDR3 is TGTGCCAGCAGTTTATTACGAGGGGGAACTGGCTACACCTTC. This chain links TRBV27 with TRBJ1-2; maybe TRBD1 (6 bases). The CDR3 sequence is 14 residues long. Germline V lookup: CDR1 MNHEY, CDR2 SMNVEV (reference sequence). V dropped 1 base and J dropped 7 bases, with 13 bases sitting between them.

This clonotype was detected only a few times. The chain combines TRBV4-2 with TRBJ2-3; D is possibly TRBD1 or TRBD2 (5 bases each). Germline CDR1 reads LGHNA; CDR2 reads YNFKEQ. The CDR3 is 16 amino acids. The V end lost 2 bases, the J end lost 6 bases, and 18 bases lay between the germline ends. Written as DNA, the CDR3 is TGTGCCAGCAGCCAATGGGCCGGGGCCGACTTGGATACGCAGTATTTT. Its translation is CASSQWAGADLDTQYF.

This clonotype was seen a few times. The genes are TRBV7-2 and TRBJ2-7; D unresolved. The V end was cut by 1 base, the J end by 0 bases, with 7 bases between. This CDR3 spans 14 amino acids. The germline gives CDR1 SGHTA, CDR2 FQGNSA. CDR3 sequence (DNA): TGTGCCAGCAGCTTAGGACCCTACTCCTACGAGCAGTACGTC. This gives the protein CASSLGPYSYEQYV.

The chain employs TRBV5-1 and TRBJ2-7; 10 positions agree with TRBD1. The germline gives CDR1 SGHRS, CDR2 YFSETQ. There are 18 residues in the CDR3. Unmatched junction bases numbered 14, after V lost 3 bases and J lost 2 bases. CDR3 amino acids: CASSSPGQGTKETYEQYV. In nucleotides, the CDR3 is TGCGCCAGCAGCTCTCCGGGACAGGGGACAAAGGAGACCTACGAGCAGTACGTC.